This T cell receptor (beta chain) was recovered during a study of blood T cell repertoires in COVID-19. Repertoires were generated with immunoSEQ multiplex PCR, while TCRdb's copy carries only in-frame clones and drops some. The sample gives 58,000 or so clones, 60% to 75% of which show up once; 28% is in the top ten. The germline V gene encodes CDR1 SGHTA and CDR2 FQGNSA. V was trimmed by 2 bases and J by 6 bases, leaving 8 bases between them. The CDR3 runs 12 residues. The sequencing sample was made of peripheral blood. This TCR was recovered from a woman of 80 years or more with acute or convalescent COVID-19. The chain is built from TRBV7-2 and TRBJ2-7, with D unclear. The DNA of the CDR3 is TGTGCCAGCAGCTTACTTGAAGCCGAGCAGTACTTC. Residues: CASSLLEAEQYF.